This is a list of T cell receptor beta chains from one sample in a study of T cell responses to AZD1222 COVID-19 vaccine. TCRdb's table, derived via immunoSEQ multiplex PCR, lists solely in-frame clones and lacks some. Among about 180,000 clones listed, roughly 91% were seen once. The source material was peripheral blood, sampled 28 days after the second AZD1222 dose. Receptor source: an adult who received the AZD1222 COVID-19 vaccine. CDR3s include the opening cysteine and the closing phenylalanine or tryptophan. Fields, in order: CDR3 protein, CDR3 DNA, D gene, clone size, V gene, J gene. The D gene is left open where the match is weak. Rows give clone size only sometimes, using once, few, many, or a class for an expanded clone.

CASSRGTAPTEAFF,TGTGCCAGCAGCCGTGGGACAGCGCCCACTGAAGCTTTCTTT,TRBD1,.,TRBV7-2,TRBJ1-1
CASRTGEGETQYF,TGTGCCAGCAGGACAGGGGAGGGAGAGACCCAGTACTTC,.,once,TRBV2,TRBJ2-5
CASSLVQLNYNEQFF,TGCGCCAGCAGCTTGGTCCAGCTGAACTACAATGAGCAGTTCTTC,.,.,TRBV5-1,TRBJ2-1
CASRRTSGSHDEQFF,TGTGCCAGCAGGCGGACTAGCGGGAGTCACGATGAGCAGTTCTTC,TRBD2,.,TRBV2,TRBJ2-1
CAISVVRGHYGYTF,TGTGCCATCAGTGTGGTCAGGGGACACTATGGCTACACCTTC,.,.,TRBV10-3,TRBJ1-2
CASSLVGQPQHF,TGTGCCAGCAGCTTAGTAGGTCAGCCCCAGCATTTT,.,.,TRBV5-5,TRBJ1-5
CASSPGTAVDTEAFF,TGTGCCAGCAGTCCCGGGACAGCTGTGGACACTGAAGCTTTCTTT,TRBD1,.,TRBV28,TRBJ1-1
CASSQGTGGGNQPQHF,TGTGCCAGCTCACAGGGCACAGGTGGAGGCAATCAGCCCCAGCATTTT,.,.,TRBV18,TRBJ1-5
CATIDQLAGVNEQFF,TGTGCCACTATCGACCAACTAGCGGGAGTCAATGAGCAGTTCTTC,TRBD2,.,TRBV10-3,TRBJ2-1
CASSPGRASGGADTQYF,TGTGCCAGCAGCCCCGGAAGAGCTAGCGGGGGGGCAGATACGCAGTATTTT,TRBD2,.,TRBV9,TRBJ2-3
CASSARQKPYSNQPQHF,TGCGCCAGCAGCGCCCGGCAGAAGCCCTATAGCAATCAGCCCCAGCATTTT,.,.,TRBV4-3,TRBJ1-5
CASSRDRNQPQHF,TGTGCCAGCAGCCGGGACCGCAATCAGCCCCAGCATTTT,.,.,TRBV13,TRBJ1-5
CASSGGGNQPQHF,TGCGCCAGCTCCGGGGGGGGGAATCAGCCCCAGCATTTT,.,.,TRBV4-1,TRBJ1-5
CASSYSGAGYTF,TGTGCCAGCAGTTACTCGGGGGCGGGCTACACCTTC,.,once,TRBV6-5,TRBJ1-2
CASSPRGLDTGELFF,TGTGCCAGCAGCCCCCGGGGGCTAGACACCGGGGAGCTGTTTTTT,.,.,TRBV6-5,TRBJ2-2
CASGTGASTDTQYF,TGTGCCAGCGGCACAGGGGCTAGCACAGATACGCAGTATTTT,.,.,TRBV21-1,TRBJ2-3
CASSRPPGGVQVQETQYF,TGTGCCAGTAGTAGGCCGCCAGGGGGGGTACAGGTCCAAGAGACCCAGTACTTC,.,.,TRBV19,TRBJ2-5